This paragraph covers one TCR beta chain sequence. This entry comes from a study of blood T cell repertoires in COVID-19. Study overall: Samples of COVID-19 (acute and convalescent) were obtained from the United States, Italy and Spain.

Profiled with immunoSEQ multiplex PCR; TCRdb holds only in-frame clones, not every one. The sample has some 180,000 clones; around 81% are singletons. The TCR was taken from a woman at least 80 years old with COVID-19, enrolled during active disease. Sequences were obtained from peripheral blood.

The CDR3 nucleotides read TGTGCCAGCAGTTACCTGGGACAGGGTGAAGGCTACACCTTC. Protein: CASSYLGQGEGYTF. The genes are TRBV6-5 and TRBJ1-2; 9 bases line up with TRBD1. J gave up 8 bases and V 2 bases, and 6 bases lay outside the gene matches. CDR3 length: 14 residues. Germline CDR1 is MNHEY and CDR2 is SVGAGI.